This TCR beta chain was found in a study of T cells after yellow fever vaccination. Unmatched junction bases numbered 9, after V lost 3 bases and J lost 1 base. CDR1 and CDR2 from the germline V gene are MNHEY and SVGAGI. The length of the CDR3 is 17 residues. Overall study findings and caveats: Reappearing after the booster were most of the clones from primary vaccination (around 96% CD4, 88% CD8).

As concerns this clonotype: Its antigen is currently unknown.

Production of TCR cDNA was by 5'RACE template switching, which also added a universal primer site and UMIs. TCRdb redid the calling of the 5' RACE reads with MiXCR, one entry per CDR3 protein. Among approximately 330,000 distinct CDR3 sequences listed, about 4% were seen once. V and J are TRBV6-5 and TRBJ2-3; 8 nucleotides agree with TRBD2. This sequence was found in a man younger than 35 who received the YFV17D yellow fever vaccine. The source was PBMCs, collected 5 days after the yellow fever booster vaccination. The CDR3 is CASSYQTPGLGTDTQYF. CDR3 in DNA: TGTGCCAGCAGTTATCAGACGCCGGGACTAGGCACAGATACGCAGTATTTT.